This T cell receptor beta chain was recovered during a study of shared clonotypes between healthy human individuals. Study-level points and caveats: Clonotype sharing among donors was thought likely to change with sequencing depth. Naive subsets usually exceeded memory subsets in estimated richness.

Clones were sequenced by immunoSEQ multiplex PCR, and TCRdb holds only the in-frame ones, with some missing. The sample holds approximately 340,000 clones, around 67% seen once. This clone occurred many times. Antigen specificity is unknown. The CDR3 sequence is 14 residues long. Between the trimmed V and J ends, which lost 0 bases and 4 bases, there was a span of 9 bases. The V gene's germline CDR1 is MNHEY and CDR2 SVGAGI. This sequence was found in a young man in good health. This chain joins TRBV6-5 and TRBJ1-1; maybe TRBD1 (6 bases). The sequenced sample was memory CD4+ T cells sorted from blood. Documented subset: CD45RA-negative fraction. The CDR3 nucleotides read TGTGCCAGCAGTTACTCACCAGGGGCCACTGAAGCTTTCTTT. It specifies CASSYSPGATEAFF.